Presented here are 8 T cell receptor beta chains from one specimen sequenced in a study of cytomegalovirus exposure and HLA in healthy donors. It was with 60 Vbeta and 13 Jbeta primers that the PCR ran. Only in-frame clones appear in the TCRdb table, and some are missing; sequencing was by immunoSEQ multiplex PCR. The table records some 140,000 clones, 60% to 80% of them present only once. Sequenced sample: PBMCs. The receptors derive from a man aged 18 to 35 in good health and CMV-seronegative.

The V and J genes are TRBV4-2 and TRBJ2-5; the match to TRBD2 covers 9 bases. Trimming at V came to 0 bases and at J to 5 bases, leaving 7 bases not matched to a gene. Germline V gene data show CDR1 as LGHNA and CDR2 as YNFKEQ. This CDR3 region has 16 residues. The CDR3 region is CASSQDRGGGGETQYF. The CDR3 DNA reads TGTGCCAGCAGCCAAGATAGGGGCGGGGGGGGTGAGACCCAGTACTTC.

V gene TRBV5-6 combines with J gene TRBJ2-7; D gene ambiguous. Trimming pared 1 base from V and 6 bases from J, leaving 8 bases between. Germline V CDR1 and CDR2: SGHDT, YYEEEE. The CDR3 has 12 residues. The CDR3 coding sequence is TGTGCCAGCAGCTTGTTATTGAGCGAGCAGTACTTC. It specifies CASSLLLSEQYF.

The chain couples TRBV4-2 to TRBJ2-1, with TRBD1 identical over 8 bases. V was pared by 1 base and J by 8 bases, with 7 bases of the junction left unmatched. The CDR3 is 15 amino acids. From germline, CDR1 is LGHNA and CDR2 YNFKEQ. This CDR3 is CASSQGTGYIHEQFF. CDR3 nucleotide sequence: TGTGCCAGCAGCCAAGGGACAGGGTATATCCATGAGCAGTTCTTC.

This chain joins TRBV5-4 and TRBJ2-3, with 7 nucleotides matching TRBD1. Trimming took 4 bases from V and 3 from J; bases not matched to a gene: 8. Per germline, CDR1 SGHNT and CDR2 YYREEE (reference sequence). There are 15 residues in the CDR3. CDR3 in amino acids: CASSPRQGSTDTQYF. The CDR3, as DNA: TGTGCCAGCAGCCCTAGACAGGGTTCGACAGATACGCAGTATTTT.

This chain joins TRBV5-1 and TRBJ2-5, with a tentative D call TRBD1 (6 bases). V shed 3 bases and J shed 2 bases, with 14 bases lying between them. The CDR3 is 15 amino acids. Germline loops: CDR1 SGHRS, CDR2 YFSETQ. DNA of the CDR3: TGCGCCAGCAGCTCCGCCGGGACACAGCAAGAGACCCAGTACTTC. This encodes CASSSAGTQQETQYF.

The genes are TRBV21-1 and TRBJ2-3; the table's TRBD1 call for D was not verified on the DNA. TRBV21-1 is described as a pseudogene. The CDR3 is made up of 15 amino acids. DNA of the CDR3: TGTGCCAGCAGCAAAGACGCGACAGGCCCAGATACGCAGTATTTT. Translation: CASSKDATGPDTQYF.

This clone has more than one count but fewer than ten. The chain carries TRBV6-6 and TRBJ1-4, with D possibly TRBD1 on 5 matching bases. The CDR3 totals 16 residues. The V end was cut by 2 bases, the J end by 4 bases, with 14 bases between. Germline V lookup: CDR1 MNHNY, CDR2 SVGAGI (reference sequence). This CDR3 is CASSYHVPGDNEKLFF. CDR3 DNA: TGTGCCAGCAGTTACCACGTGCCGGGGGATAATGAAAAACTGTTTTTT.

The rearrangement joins TRBV7-9 to TRBJ1-1; TRBD1 agrees at 7 bases. V shed 1 base, J shed 4 bases, and the junction held 9 bases outside the gene matches. CDR1 is SEHNR and CDR2 is FQNEAQ in the germline V gene (reference sequence). The CDR3 totals 16 residues. The CDR3 sequence is CASSLDLRTGGTEAFF. Here the CDR3 DNA reads TGTGCCAGCAGCTTAGATTTACGGACAGGAGGCACTGAAGCTTTCTTT.